This is a list of T cell receptor beta chains from one sample in a study of cytomegalovirus exposure and HLA in healthy donors. Sequencing used immunoSEQ multiplex PCR; TCRdb keeps in-frame clones, though not all of them. The table includes about 150,000 clones, over 60% detected once. Source material: PBMCs. Receptors originate from a woman in her thirties or forties in good health and CMV-seronegative. Both conserved end residues are part of each CDR3. D genes are given only for firm matches. The listing skips clone size in some rows; elsewhere it reads once, few, many or a size class.

cdr3_nt | cdr3_aa | cdr3_length | j_call | v_call | d_call | clone_size
TGTGCCAGCAGCTCCACCCTAGACAGGAACTATGGCTACACCTTC | CASSSTLDRNYGYTF | 15 | TRBJ1-2 | TRBV28 | - | -
TGCGCCAGCAGCCTAGAGGATACGCAGTATTTT | CASSLEDTQYF | 11 | TRBJ2-3 | TRBV5-1 | - | -
TGTGCCAGCAGTTTGGGGAGTCGTACGCAGTATTTT | CASSLGSRTQYF | 12 | TRBJ2-3 | TRBV28 | - | few
TGTGCCAGCAGTGAATGGGGGGGGCCCTATAATTCACCCCTCCACTTT | CASSEWGGPYNSPLHF | 16 | TRBJ1-6 | TRBV6-1 | - | -
TGTGCCAGCAGCCTCCTAAGAGGAGGAACGGCTAACTATGGCTACACCTTC | CASSLLRGGTANYGYTF | 17 | TRBJ1-2 | TRBV5-6 | - | -
TGTGCCAGCAGGGATGGGAGTTTCGGGTATACCGGGGAGCTGTTTTTT | CASRDGSFGYTGELFF | 16 | TRBJ2-2 | TRBV2 | - | once
TGTGCCAGCAGTGGCCGCAGGTCGGACACCGGGGAGCTGTTTTTT | CASSGRRSDTGELFF | 15 | TRBJ2-2 | TRBV6-1 | - | -
TGTGCCAGCAGCTTGGCCTGGGGCCGCTACGAGCAGTACTTC | CASSLAWGRYEQYF | 14 | TRBJ2-7 | TRBV11-2 | - | -
TGTGCCAGCAGGACTAGCGGGGGCCGGGCAGAGACCCAGTACTTC | CASRTSGGRAETQYF | 15 | TRBJ2-5 | TRBV2 | TRBD2 | -
TGTGCCAGCAGCGGGACAGGGGGCATCGCCAATCAGCCCCAGCATTTT | CASSGTGGIANQPQHF | 16 | TRBJ1-5 | TRBV7-8 | TRBD1 | few
TGTGCCAGTAGTGAGGGACACAGGGCCTCCCCTGATGCTTTCTTT | CASSEGHRASPDAFF | 15 | TRBJ1-1 | TRBV19 | - | -
TGCGCCAGCAGCCAAGGTCAGGGATTGGCTAACAATGAGCAGTTCTTC | CASSQGQGLANNEQFF | 16 | TRBJ2-1 | TRBV4-1 | - | few
TGTGCCAGCAGCCGACCCGGGACAGGTACGAAAACCTACGAGCAGTACTTC | CASSRPGTGTKTYEQYF | 17 | TRBJ2-7 | TRBV7-9 | TRBD1 | few
TGCGCCAGCAGCCAGGGGGGGACTAGGCGCCCTAATCAGCCCCAGCATTTT | CASSQGGTRRPNQPQHF | 17 | TRBJ1-5 | TRBV4-1 | - | -
TGTGCCAGCAGTGCCGAACAGGGGACGGGCACTGAAGCTTTCTTT | CASSAEQGTGTEAFF | 15 | TRBJ1-1 | TRBV6-5 | TRBD1 | -
TGTGCCAGCAACCGGGAATACGGCACTGAAGCTTTCTTT | CASNREYGTEAFF | 13 | TRBJ1-1 | TRBV5-5 | - | -
TGTGCCGCCCGGGGGGGCACAGATACGCAGTATTTT | CAARGGTDTQYF | 12 | TRBJ2-3 | TRBV6-6 | TRBD2 | -
TGTGCCAGCAGCCGCGACCCGGGACTTAATGAAAAACTGTTTTTT | CASSRDPGLNEKLFF | 15 | TRBJ1-4 | TRBV7-2 | - | -
TGTGCCACCAGCAGAGATCCCGGTCAGGGGGCCACCTACGAGCAGTACTTC | CATSRDPGQGATYEQYF | 17 | TRBJ2-7 | TRBV15 | TRBD1 | -
TGTGCCACCAGCAGAGACAGGGGGCTAGACGAGCAGTACTTC | CATSRDRGLDEQYF | 14 | TRBJ2-7 | TRBV15 | TRBD1 | -
TGCGCCAGCAGCTTGGATCAGGTTCGCTATGGCTACACCTTC | CASSLDQVRYGYTF | 14 | TRBJ1-2 | TRBV5-1 | - | -
TGTGCCAGCAGCCCCCACCCAGCTGGGGCCAACGTCCTGACTTTC | CASSPHPAGANVLTF | 15 | TRBJ2-6 | TRBV21-1 | - | -
TGCGCCAGCAGCTTGGCCGGGACAAATAACTACAATGAGCAGTTCTTC | CASSLAGTNNYNEQFF | 16 | TRBJ2-1 | TRBV5-1 | - | few
TGTGCCAGCAGCTTAGCGTTGGACAGGAACTACGAGCAGTACTTC | CASSLALDRNYEQYF | 15 | TRBJ2-7 | TRBV7-9 | TRBD1 | -
TGTGCCAGCAGTGAGGAAACGGGATTGCCCCAGCATTTT | CASSEETGLPQHF | 13 | TRBJ1-5 | TRBV2 | - | -
TGTGCCAGCTCACGGGACAGGAGCTCTTTGGAGGGCTACACCTTC | CASSRDRSSLEGYTF | 15 | TRBJ1-2 | TRBV18 | TRBD1 | -
TGTGCCAGTAGTATGGGGGCAGGAGCCAACTACGAGCAGTACTTC | CASSMGAGANYEQYF | 15 | TRBJ2-7 | TRBV19 | - | few
TGTGCCAGCTCACCCTCTCCGACAGGGCCGGCTCAGCCCCAGCATTTT | CASSPSPTGPAQPQHF | 16 | TRBJ1-5 | TRBV18 | TRBD1 | -
TGTGCCAGCTCACCACGGGAAGGGAGGGAGACCCAGTACTTC | CASSPREGRETQYF | 14 | TRBJ2-5 | TRBV18 | - | -
TGTGCCAGCAGTGAAGGGGAAGGGGTCGGCTACACCTTC | CASSEGEGVGYTF | 13 | TRBJ1-2 | TRBV6-1 | - | -
TGTGCCAGCAGTCTACGGGGATCGAACACCGGGGAGCTGTTTTTT | CASSLRGSNTGELFF | 15 | TRBJ2-2 | TRBV25-1 | - | -
TGCGCCAGCAGCCCACGGGGGGGCTCGTCGGATACGCAGTATTTT | CASSPRGGSSDTQYF | 15 | TRBJ2-3 | TRBV4-1 | TRBD2 | -
TGTGCCATCAGTGAGTGGGGCCTTACAAAGGAAAAACTGTTTTTT | CAISEWGLTKEKLFF | 15 | TRBJ1-4 | TRBV10-3 | - | -
TGTGCCAGCAGTCGTTACCAGGAATACGAGCAGTACTTC | CASSRYQEYEQYF | 13 | TRBJ2-7 | TRBV5-5 | - | few
TGTGCCAGTAACGCCGGGAACTATGGCTACACCTTC | CASNAGNYGYTF | 12 | TRBJ1-2 | TRBV19 | - | -